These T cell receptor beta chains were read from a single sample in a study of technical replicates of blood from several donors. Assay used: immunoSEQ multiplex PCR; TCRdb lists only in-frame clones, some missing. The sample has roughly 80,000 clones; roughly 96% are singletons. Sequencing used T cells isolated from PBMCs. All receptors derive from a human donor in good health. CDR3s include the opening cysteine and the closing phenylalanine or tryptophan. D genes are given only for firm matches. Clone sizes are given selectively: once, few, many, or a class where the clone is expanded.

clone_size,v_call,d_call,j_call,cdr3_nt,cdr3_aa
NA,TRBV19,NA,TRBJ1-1,TGTGCCAGTAGGCCACCAGGGGACACTGAAGCTTTCTTT,CASRPPGDTEAFF
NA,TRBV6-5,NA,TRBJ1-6,TGTGCCAGCCGGGGGGGGCCCGGGGGCTCACCCCTCCACTTT,CASRGGPGGSPLHF
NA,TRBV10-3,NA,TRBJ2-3,TGTGCCATCAGTGAGTTTCGGGATACGCAGTATTTT,CAISEFRDTQYF
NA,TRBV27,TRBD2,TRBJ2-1,TGTGCCAGCAGAACTAGCGGGAGGGCCGTGAATGAGCAGTTCTTC,CASRTSGRAVNEQFF
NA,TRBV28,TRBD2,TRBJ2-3,TGTGCCAGCAGTGCTGAGGCGGGAGCCAGAGATACGCAGTATTTT,CASSAEAGARDTQYF
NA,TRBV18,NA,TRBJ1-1,TGTGCCAGCTCGGATTCATGGGGCGAGGCTTTCTTT,CASSDSWGEAFF
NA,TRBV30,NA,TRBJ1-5,TGTGCCTGGAGTTCCGAGAAACAGGGAAGTGGTGGCAATCAGCCCCAGCATTTT,CAWSSEKQGSGGNQPQHF
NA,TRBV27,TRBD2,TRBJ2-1,TGTGCCAGCAGTTTTGAGGCGGGAGGGTACAATGAGCAGTTCTTC,CASSFEAGGYNEQFF
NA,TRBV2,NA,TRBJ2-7,TGTGCCAGCAGAAGGACCTCAGGGCAGGAGCAGTACTTC,CASRRTSGQEQYF
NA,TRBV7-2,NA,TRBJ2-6,TGTGCCAGCAGCAGAACAGGGAATGGGGCCAACGTCCTGACTTTC,CASSRTGNGANVLTF
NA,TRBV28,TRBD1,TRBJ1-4,TGTGCCAGCAGTGCCGGGACAGGGGGGCTTCATGAAAAACTGTTTTTT,CASSAGTGGLHEKLFF
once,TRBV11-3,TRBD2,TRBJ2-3,TGTGCCAGCAGCTTACTGGCGGGGGGCACCACAGATACGCAGTATTTT,CASSLLAGGTTDTQYF
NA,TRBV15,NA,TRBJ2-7,TGTGCCACCAGCAGTGCCGGGACTTTCAACTCCTACGAGCAGTACTTC,CATSSAGTFNSYEQYF
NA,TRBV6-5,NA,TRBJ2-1,TGTGCCAGCAGTTACTCGAACATGTACAATGAGCAGTTCTTC,CASSYSNMYNEQFF
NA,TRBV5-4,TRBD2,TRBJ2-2,TGTGCCAGCAGCTCGGGACTAAAGGACACCGGGGAGCTGTTTTTT,CASSSGLKDTGELFF
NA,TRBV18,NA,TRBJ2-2,TGTGCCAGCTCCGGGACATCGAACACCGGGGAGCTGTTTTTT,CASSGTSNTGELFF
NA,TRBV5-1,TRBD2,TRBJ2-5,TGCGCCAGCAGCATGGGACTAGCGGAACAAGAGACCCAGTACTTC,CASSMGLAEQETQYF